This entry concerns a single T cell receptor beta chain. The sample originates from a study of blood T cell repertoires in COVID-19. Study overall: T cells, B-cell-depleted T cells, or PBMCs provided the cDNA or gDNA that served as material.

Data came from immunoSEQ multiplex PCR; TCRdb stores just in-frame clones and leaves some out. Altogether roughly 200,000 clones are present, roughly 84% being singletons, with the ten largest covering roughly an eighth. Trimming shortened V by 0 bases and J by 7 bases, and 13 bases separated the two germline ends. The CDR3 consists of 14 residues. Germline V CDR1 and CDR2: LGHDT, YNNKEL (reference sequence). The TCR sequence derives from a human donor in a cohort sampled during active COVID-19. The chain has TRBV3-1 (or the pseudogene TRBV3-2) and TRBJ2-7; unclear D gene. Sequencing was done on a sample of peripheral blood. This chain's CDR3 is CASSQEAFRLEQYF. In DNA form, the CDR3 reads TGTGCCAGCAGCCAAGAAGCGTTCCGCCTGGAGCAGTACTTC.